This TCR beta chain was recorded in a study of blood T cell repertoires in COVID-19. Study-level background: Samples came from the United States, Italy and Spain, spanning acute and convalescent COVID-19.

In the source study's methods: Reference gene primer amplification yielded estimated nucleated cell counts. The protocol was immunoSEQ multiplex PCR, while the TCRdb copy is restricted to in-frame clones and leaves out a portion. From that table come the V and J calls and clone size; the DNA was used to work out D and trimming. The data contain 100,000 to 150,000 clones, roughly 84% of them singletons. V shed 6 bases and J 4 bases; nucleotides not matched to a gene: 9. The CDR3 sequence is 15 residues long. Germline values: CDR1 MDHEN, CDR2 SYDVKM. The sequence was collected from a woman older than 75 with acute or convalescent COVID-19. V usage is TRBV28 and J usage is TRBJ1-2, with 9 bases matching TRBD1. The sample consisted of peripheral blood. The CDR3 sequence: CASSSPGQGFYGYTF. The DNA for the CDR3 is TGTGCCAGCAGCTCCCCGGGACAGGGTTTCTATGGCTACACCTTC.